The present TCR beta chain was sequenced within a study of PD-L1 blockade in urothelial cancer. CDR1 is SGHTA and CDR2 is FQGNSA in the germline V gene. V lost 3 bases and J 2 bases, leaving 7 bases between the germline ends. The CDR3 is 13 residues long. TCRdb's table, derived via immunoSEQ multiplex PCR, lists solely in-frame clones and lacks some. The sample carries about 88,000 clones, more than 85% recorded once. This TCR was sampled from a man between 60 and 75 years old with urothelial cancer. J is TRBJ2-5 and V is TRBV7-2, with a possible D match to TRBD2 (6 bases). Sequenced material: PBMCs, taken around atezolizumab (anti-PD-L1) treatment. The CDR3 DNA reads as TGTGCCAGCAGCTTCGCGGGACAAGAGACCCAGTACTTC. Protein: CASSFAGQETQYF.